This TCR beta chain was observed in a study of blood T cell repertoires in COVID-19. On the study more broadly: Sites in the United States, Italy and Spain provided acute and convalescent COVID-19 samples. PBMCs, B-cell-depleted T cells, or T cells provided the cDNA or gDNA that made up the material.

In the study's own analysis: Quantification of nucleated cells was approximated via reference gene primer amplification. TCRdb's copy holds only in-frame clones and misses some; the assay was immunoSEQ multiplex PCR. For V, J and clone size, that table is used; D and trimming come from the DNA. The repertoire has over 100,000 clones, approximately 80% of them found once; the top ten carry 3.5% to 5%. The CDR3 covers 15 residues. CDR1 is SGHNT, CDR2 YENEEA, per germline. Germline trimming cut 5 bases from V and 6 bases from J; bases unmatched to any gene: 7. The clonotype originates from a human donor in a cohort sampled during active COVID-19. The material sequenced was peripheral blood. The chain carries TRBV11-3 and TRBJ2-1; 10 bases line up with TRBD1. As DNA, the CDR3 is TGTGCCAGCAGCCGCACCGGGACAGGGGCCAATGAGCAGTTCTTC. This codes for CASSRTGTGANEQFF.